Listed below are T cell receptor beta chains from one sample, sequenced in a study of regulatory T cells in long-lasting Graves disease. One entry per CDR3 protein results from TCRdb running MiXCR on the multiplex PCR reads. The table lists approximately 400,000 distinct CDR3 sequences, roughly a quarter of them singletons. Sequencing used peripheral blood mononuclear cells (PBMCs), obtained when the disease was refractory, from a patient treated with antithyroid drugs. These TCRs come from a female donor with Graves disease. The CDR3 runs from the conserved cysteine through the conserved F or W. D genes are given only for firm matches. Part of the rows lack a size; the others show once, few, many or a class for expanded clones.

.	TRBJ1-2	15	TRBV15	.	TGTGCCACCAGCAGAGATCGTCCGGCAGACTATGGCTACACCTTC	CATSRDRPADYGYTF
TRBD1	TRBJ1-1	14	TRBV19	.	TGTGCCAGTAGTGTGAGGACAGGGAACACTGAAGCTTTCTTT	CASSVRTGNTEAFF
.	TRBJ2-5	11	TRBV30	many	TGTGCCTGGATGGGGGAGGAGACCCAGTACTTC	CAWMGEETQYF
.	TRBJ1-4	14	TRBV5-1	.	TGCGCCAGCAGCCGGGACAAAGAAGGGGAAAAACTGTTTTTT	CASSRDKEGEKLFF
.	TRBJ1-1	15	TRBV19	.	TGTGCCAGTAGTATAGAGGCAGGTTCTGACCTAGAAGCTTTCTTT	CASSIEAGSDLEAFF
.	TRBJ2-6	17	TRBV11-2	few	TGTGCCAGCATCCCCCTGGCAGGACTGGCAGGGGCCAACGTCCTGACTTTC	CASIPLAGLAGANVLTF
.	TRBJ1-2	14	TRBV19	few	TGTGCCAGTAGTATCTCGGACGGCGGCTATGGCTACACCTTC	CASSISDGGYGYTF
.	TRBJ1-5	15	TRBV30	few	TGTGCCTGGAGTGTAGGGTGGGGAAGCAATCAGCCCCAGCATTTT	CAWSVGWGSNQPQHF
.	TRBJ2-3	13	TRBV7-8	many	TGTGCCAGCAGCTTAACTCACACAGATACGCAGTATTTT	CASSLTHTDTQYF
.	TRBJ1-5	14	TRBV12-3/TRBV12-4	many	TGTGCCAGCAGTCCCAGAAGCAACAATCAGCCCCAGCATTTT	CASSPRSNNQPQHF
TRBD1	TRBJ1-1	16	TRBV30	many	TGTGCCTGGAGTGTTCCCCGACAGGGGATACACACTGAAGCTTTCTTT	CAWSVPRQGIHTEAFF
.	TRBJ2-1	15	TRBV20-1	.	TGCAGTGCGATAATGTATGGGGGGTTAGCGAATGAGCAGTTCTTC	CSAIMYGGLANEQFF
.	TRBJ1-1	23	TRBV28	many	TGTGCCAGCAGTTTATCGCGCCTTGGGGGTCTGGTTCCGAATCCCCCTACGAACACTGAAGCTTTCTTT	CASSLSRLGGLVPNPPTNTEAFF
.	TRBJ1-6	13	TRBV6-2/TRBV6-3	.	TGTGCCAGCAGTTACGCAGGGAATTCACCCCTCCACTTT	CASSYAGNSPLHF
.	TRBJ1-5	15	TRBV19	few	TGTGCCAGTAGTATTCGGAGTTCCGGCAATCAGCCCCAGCATTTT	CASSIRSSGNQPQHF
.	TRBJ2-2	14	TRBV29-1	.	TGCAGCGTTGACGTTGGCGGCTACACCGGGGAGCTGTTTTTT	CSVDVGGYTGELFF
.	TRBJ1-1	13	TRBV30	few	TGTGCCTGGGCCCGAGGGGGGCCGACTGAAGCTTTCTTT	CAWARGGPTEAFF
.	TRBJ2-5	12	TRBV30	.	TGTGCCTGGCGGGGCCGGGAAGAGACCCAGTACTTC	CAWRGREETQYF
.	TRBJ1-1	11	TRBV2	many	TGTGCCAGCAGCTCAGACCCTGAAGCTTTCTTT	CASSSDPEAFF
.	TRBJ2-5	13	TRBV6-1	many	TGTGCCAGCAGCAGGGGCGCTGGAGAGACCCAGTACTTC	CASSRGAGETQYF
.	TRBJ1-2	13	TRBV3-2	.	TGTGCCAGCAGCCAAGGGACAATCAATGGCTACACCTTC	CASSQGTINGYTF
.	TRBJ1-5	13	TRBV2	many	TGTGCCAGCATCGAGCAGGTGAATCAGCCCCAGCATTTT	CASIEQVNQPQHF
.	TRBJ2-5	14	TRBV6-1	.	TGTGCCAGCAGTACACAAGCGGTCGGGGAGACCCAGTACTTC	CASSTQAVGETQYF
.	TRBJ2-7	14	TRBV6-2/TRBV6-3	many	TGTGCCAGCAGTCAACAGGGAAGCTCCTACGAGCAGTACTTC	CASSQQGSSYEQYF
.	TRBJ2-5	14	TRBV12-3/TRBV12-4	many	TGTGCCAGCAGTTTAACTCCGTACCAAGAGACCCAGTACTTC	CASSLTPYQETQYF
.	TRBJ1-5	13	TRBV29-1	.	TGCAGCGTTGCCCGAGATAGCAATCAGCCCCAGCATTTT	CSVARDSNQPQHF
.	TRBJ1-4	11	TRBV2	many	TGTGCCAGCCGAGTGAATGAAAAACTGTTTTTT	CASRVNEKLFF
TRBD1	TRBJ1-2	17	TRBV15	many	TGTGCCACCAGCAGAGATAGGAACAGGGGGCGCGACTATGGCTACACCTTC	CATSRDRNRGRDYGYTF
TRBD1	TRBJ1-2	17	TRBV6-1	many	TGTGCCAGCAGAGACAAGATCGGACAGGGATGGGGCTATGGCTACACCTTC	CASRDKIGQGWGYGYTF
.	TRBJ1-5	15	TRBV20-1	many	TGCAGTGCTAGTGGAAATTCCGGGGCGTCGCAGCCCCAGCATTTT	CSASGNSGASQPQHF
.	TRBJ1-5	13	TRBV20-1	.	TGCAGTGCTAGTCATAATAGCAATCAGCCCCAGCATTTT	CSASHNSNQPQHF
.	TRBJ2-6	16	TRBV25-1	few	TGTGCCAGCAGTGAATATGGGTCCTCTGGGGCCAACGTCCTGACTTTC	CASSEYGSSGANVLTF
.	TRBJ1-5	16	TRBV28	many	TGTGCCAGCAGTTCCCGGGTAGTCAGGGGAACTAAGCCCCAGCATTTT	CASSSRVVRGTKPQHF
.	TRBJ2-7	14	TRBV7-9	many	TGTGCCAGCAGCACTAGCTCAGGAGCCTACGAGCAGTACTTC	CASSTSSGAYEQYF
.	TRBJ2-7	13	TRBV6-1	few	TGTGCCGCCCAGGGGACGGTTCTCTACGAGCAGTACTTC	CAAQGTVLYEQYF
.	TRBJ1-1	13	TRBV2	many	TGTGCCAGCAGTCCCGAGATGAACACTGAAACTTTCTTT	CASSPEMNTETFF
TRBD1	TRBJ1-2	13	TRBV2	many	TGTGCCAGCAGTGCTGACAGGGGAGGAGGCTACACCTTC	CASSADRGGGYTF
.	TRBJ2-5	14	TRBV20-1	many	TGCAGTGCTGGGCTCAGGGGATTACAAGAGACCCAGTACTTC	CSAGLRGLQETQYF
.	TRBJ2-1	17	TRBV10-3	few	TGTGCCATCAGTGACGGCTCCAAAGGTGGGGGGTACAATGAGCAGTTCTTC	CAISDGSKGGGYNEQFF
TRBD2	TRBJ2-2	17	TRBV11-1	.	TGTGCCAGCAGCTTAGAAAGGACTAGCGCGAACACCGGGGAGCTGTTTTTT	CASSLERTSANTGELFF
TRBD2	TRBJ2-3	15	TRBV28	.	TGTGCCAGCAGTCCTTCTAGCGGTGGGGCAGATACGCAGTATTTT	CASSPSSGGADTQYF
TRBD2	TRBJ2-7	16	TRBV20-1	.	TGCAGTGCTAGACCCGGAGAGGGGACTAGGGCGTACGAGCAGTACTTC	CSARPGEGTRAYEQYF
TRBD1	TRBJ1-4	16	TRBV5-8	few	TGTGCCAGCAGCTCATTTCGACAGGGAAGGGATGAAAAACTGTTTTTT	CASSSFRQGRDEKLFF
.	TRBJ1-1	17	TRBV5-5	.	TGTGCCAGCAGCTTAGTCTCGAGTCTCGGCGGGACTACTGAAGCTTTCTTT	CASSLVSSLGGTTEAFF
.	TRBJ2-7	12	TRBV11-2	.	TGTGCCAGCAGCTTAAAGAGTAACGAGCAGTACTTC	CASSLKSNEQYF
.	TRBJ2-2	14	TRBV6-4	few	TGTGCCAGCAGTGTAGGTGGGGAGACCGGGGAGCTGTTTTTT	CASSVGGETGELFF
TRBD2	TRBJ2-3	20	TRBV7-2	.	TGTGCCAGCAGACTCTGGCGAACCGGGACTAGCAGTGTTGTCCCAGATACGCAGTATTTT	CASRLWRTGTSSVVPDTQYF
TRBD2	TRBJ2-7	13	TRBV6-1	many	TGTGCCAGTGAAGGACTAGCGGTCTACGAGCAGTACTTC	CASEGLAVYEQYF
.	TRBJ2-2	15	TRBV3-1	.	TGTGCCAGCAGCCAGAGACCTACGATCACCGGGGAGCTGTTTTTT	CASSQRPTITGELFF
TRBD2	TRBJ2-2	19	TRBV12-3/TRBV12-4	.	TGTGCCAGCACTCACCTCAGGCTAGCGGGACTCGCGAACACCGGGGAGCTGTTTTTT	CASTHLRLAGLANTGELFF
.	TRBJ2-7	16	TRBV5-1	.	TGCGCCAGCAGCTTGGGCCCCCCTAGCGAAGCCTACGAGCAGTACTTC	CASSLGPPSEAYEQYF
.	TRBJ2-4	16	TRBV6-1	many	TGTGCCAGCAGTGAATTTTTCGAGGGAGCCAAAAACATTCAGTACTTC	CASSEFFEGAKNIQYF
TRBD1	TRBJ1-6	15	TRBV7-2	few	TGTGCCAGCAGCCGGACCGGGACAGGGGTATCACCCCTCCACTTT	CASSRTGTGVSPLHF